These T cell receptor beta chains were read from a single sample in a study of early stage breast cancer tumors. The assay was immunoSEQ multiplex PCR, and TCRdb's table has in-frame clones only and misses some. The sample yields 25,000 to 30,000 clones, approximately 54% seen once. Sequencing input: breast tumor tissue. The receptors derive from a person aged 45 to 59 with breast cancer. The CDR3 runs from the conserved cysteine through the conserved F or W. D genes are given only for firm matches. For some rows the clone size is stated as once, few or many, or as a class when expanded; others skip it.

CDR3 | DNA | length | V | size | J | D
CASSLGGQRQAFF | TGTGCCAGCAGCTTAGGGGGACAGCGACAAGCTTTCTTT | 13 | TRBV11-2 | . | TRBJ1-1 | TRBD1
CASSVVVNTEAFF | TGTGCCAGCAGCGTAGTCGTGAACACTGAAGCTTTCTTT | 13 | TRBV9 | large | TRBJ1-1 | .
CASKRDSYNEQFF | TGTGCCAGCAAGAGGGACTCCTACAATGAGCAGTTCTTC | 13 | TRBV6-5 | few | TRBJ2-1 | .
CASSPSWGSHEQFF | TGTGCCAGCAGCCCGTCATGGGGTTCCCATGAGCAGTTCTTC | 14 | TRBV5-8 | . | TRBJ2-1 | .
CASSPRTSRGEQFF | TGTGCCAGCAGCCCCCGGACTAGCAGGGGTGAGCAGTTCTTC | 14 | TRBV13 | . | TRBJ2-1 | TRBD2
CASSSSTSGRANNEQFF | TGTGCCAGCAGCTCTTCGACTAGCGGGAGGGCCAACAATGAGCAGTTCTTC | 17 | TRBV7-2 | . | TRBJ2-1 | TRBD2
CASSPGGRVRDTQYF | TGTGCCAGCAGCCCGGGAGGGCGGGTAAGGGATACGCAGTATTTT | 15 | TRBV13 | . | TRBJ2-3 | TRBD2
CASSLQDRGPYEQYF | TGTGCCAGCAGTTTACAGGACAGGGGACCCTACGAGCAGTACTTC | 15 | TRBV27 | . | TRBJ2-7 | TRBD1
CASSQDTGVSGNTIYF | TGCGCCAGCAGCCAAGATACAGGCGTATCCGGAAACACCATATATTTT | 16 | TRBV4-1 | . | TRBJ1-3 | .
CASSHDRENQPQHF | TGTGCCAGTAGTCACGACAGGGAGAATCAGCCCCAGCATTTT | 14 | TRBV19 | . | TRBJ1-5 | TRBD1
CASSWRTGGATNEKLFF | TGTGCCAGTAGTTGGAGGACAGGGGGGGCAACTAATGAAAAACTGTTTTTT | 17 | TRBV19 | . | TRBJ1-4 | TRBD1
CASRKVATRNEQFF | TGTGCCAGCAGAAAGGTAGCCACACGCAATGAGCAGTTCTTC | 14 | TRBV21-1 | few | TRBJ2-1 | .
CASSPLGAGQETQYF | TGTGCCAGCAGCCCCCTGGGGGCAGGCCAAGAGACCCAGTACTTC | 15 | TRBV7-2 | . | TRBJ2-5 | .
CASSLTGTYGYTF | TGTGCCAGCAGTTTAACAGGCACCTATGGCTACACCTTC | 13 | TRBV27 | once | TRBJ1-2 | .
CASSLRTSGSYYNEQFF | TGTGCCAGCAGCCTTCGGACTAGCGGCAGTTACTACAATGAGCAGTTCTTC | 17 | TRBV7-2 | . | TRBJ2-1 | TRBD2
CARRALGSYEQYF | TGTGCCAGAAGGGCCCTCGGCTCCTACGAGCAGTACTTC | 13 | TRBV6-5 | . | TRBJ2-7 | .
CASLLSGSYEQYF | TGTGCCAGTTTACTTAGCGGGAGCTACGAGCAGTACTTC | 13 | TRBV11-2 | . | TRBJ2-7 | TRBD2
CAWGSPWQGRTGANVLTF | TGTGCCTGGGGATCCCCTTGGCAGGGGAGGACTGGGGCCAACGTCCTGACTTTC | 18 | TRBV30 | . | TRBJ2-6 | .
CASKASGGQTGETQYF | TGTGCCAGCAAGGCTAGCGGCGGACAGACAGGGGAGACCCAGTACTTC | 16 | TRBV2 | . | TRBJ2-5 | .
CASSSSGVGYTF | TGTGCCAGCAGCTCCTCGGGGGTCGGCTACACCTTC | 12 | TRBV9 | . | TRBJ1-2 | .
CASSLSRGVAFF | TGTGCCAGCAGCTTATCTCGGGGGGTGGCTTTCTTT | 12 | TRBV11-2 | . | TRBJ1-1 | .
CASSPLAGGSNTGELFF | TGCGCCAGCAGCCCGCTAGCGGGAGGCTCTAACACCGGGGAGCTGTTTTTT | 17 | TRBV4-1 | few | TRBJ2-2 | TRBD2
CASSLVGAGVDNEQFF | TGTGCCAGCAGCTTGGTAGGGGCGGGAGTTGACAATGAGCAGTTCTTC | 16 | TRBV5-6 | few | TRBJ2-1 | TRBD2
CASSSSFSAFYNEQFF | TGTGCCAGCAGCTCAAGCTTCTCAGCCTTTTACAATGAGCAGTTCTTC | 16 | TRBV11-2 | . | TRBJ2-1 | .
CASSERHVSGTEAFF | TGTGCCAGCTCCGAACGACACGTCTCCGGGACTGAAGCTTTCTTT | 15 | TRBV18 | few | TRBJ1-1 | .
CASNRGHGPYEQYF | TGTGCCAGCAACAGGGGCCATGGACCCTACGAGCAGTACTTC | 14 | TRBV2 | . | TRBJ2-7 | TRBD1
CASSLGGSDYGYTF | TGCGCCAGCAGCTTGGGTGGGTCGGACTATGGCTACACCTTC | 14 | TRBV5-1 | few | TRBJ1-2 | .
CASTISTGIGGEAFF | TGTGCCAGTACCATCAGTACAGGGATCGGGGGAGAAGCTTTCTTT | 15 | TRBV19 | . | TRBJ1-1 | .
CASSTPSGTPYNEQFF | TGTGCCAGCAGCACCCCATCCGGGACACCCTACAATGAGCAGTTCTTC | 16 | TRBV7-2 | . | TRBJ2-1 | .
CASSPPGQGTYEQYF | TGTGCCAGCAGCCCCCCCGGACAGGGAACCTACGAGCAGTACTTC | 15 | TRBV28 | . | TRBJ2-7 | TRBD1
CASSEGSRAGEKLFF | TGTGCCAGCAGTGAGGGAAGCAGGGCGGGAGAAAAACTGTTTTTT | 15 | TRBV2 | . | TRBJ1-4 | .
CASSLPSSGGETQYF | TGTGCCAGCAGTCTCCCCTCCTCAGGAGGAGAGACCCAGTACTTC | 15 | TRBV28 | . | TRBJ2-5 | .
CASSMGPTGELFF | TGTGCCAGCAGCATGGGACCCACCGGGGAGCTGTTTTTT | 13 | TRBV7-6 | . | TRBJ2-2 | .
CAISEITGGTSEQYF | TGTGCCATCAGTGAGATAACGGGAGGGACCAGCGAGCAGTACTTC | 15 | TRBV10-3 | . | TRBJ2-7 | TRBD2
CASSPGAGAYEQYF | TGCGCCAGCAGCCCAGGGGCGGGCGCCTACGAGCAGTACTTC | 14 | TRBV5-1 | . | TRBJ2-7 | .
CASSVEMGDEKLFF | TGTGCCAGCAGCGTGGAGATGGGAGATGAAAAACTGTTTTTT | 14 | TRBV5-8 | few | TRBJ1-4 | .
CASRTGHPAYGYTF | TGTGCCAGCAGGACTGGACATCCCGCGTACGGCTACACCTTC | 14 | TRBV7-9 | large | TRBJ1-2 | .
CSVEGGPRVYNEQFF | TGCAGCGTTGAAGGTGGCCCTAGGGTCTACAATGAGCAGTTCTTC | 15 | TRBV29-1 | . | TRBJ2-1 | .
CSVVTATSYEQYF | TGCAGCGTGGTAACAGCTACCTCCTACGAGCAGTACTTC | 13 | TRBV29-1 | . | TRBJ2-7 | .
CAIRGLVYEQYF | TGTGCCATCAGGGGACTAGTTTACGAGCAGTACTTC | 12 | TRBV10-3 | . | TRBJ2-7 | TRBD2
CASSPRASGGYNEQFF | TGTGCCAGCAGCCCCCGGGCTAGCGGGGGCTACAATGAGCAGTTCTTC | 16 | TRBV6-4 | . | TRBJ2-1 | TRBD2
CAWSLAANYGYTF | TGTGCCTGGAGTTTAGCGGCTAACTATGGCTACACCTTC | 13 | TRBV30 | few | TRBJ1-2 | .
CASKPGLAGGNEQFF | TGTGCCAGCAAACCAGGACTAGCGGGAGGCAATGAGCAGTTCTTC | 15 | TRBV2 | few | TRBJ2-1 | TRBD2
CASSAGPSPYEQYF | TGTGCCAGCAGTGCCGGCCCTAGCCCATACGAGCAGTACTTC | 14 | TRBV2 | few | TRBJ2-7 | .
CASSKLRGQGSSYEQYF | TGTGCCAGCAGTAAACTGCGGGGACAGGGGAGCTCCTACGAGCAGTACTTC | 17 | TRBV27 | . | TRBJ2-7 | TRBD1
CASSIATGNGYTF | TGTGCCAGTAGTATAGCGACAGGGAATGGCTACACCTTC | 13 | TRBV19 | . | TRBJ1-2 | TRBD1
CASSQEVRQGGTYEQYF | TGTGCCAGCAGCCAGGAGGTGAGACAGGGGGGAACCTACGAGCAGTACTTC | 17 | TRBV7-2 | . | TRBJ2-7 | TRBD1
CASCRDRGPGVHYEQYF | TGTGCCAGCTGCAGGGACAGGGGCCCAGGGGTTCACTACGAGCAGTACTTC | 17 | TRBV2 | . | TRBJ2-7 | TRBD1
CASLLSRGTQYF | TGTGCCAGCTTGTTATCCCGGGGGACCCAGTACTTC | 12 | TRBV6-1 | . | TRBJ2-5 | .
CASSLAGQEGNGYTF | TGTGCCAGCAGTTTAGCGGGACAGGAGGGGAATGGCTACACCTTC | 15 | TRBV28 | . | TRBJ1-2 | TRBD1
CASSLGRQGGGELFF | TGCGCCAGCAGCTTGGGACGACAGGGGGGCGGGGAGCTGTTTTTT | 15 | TRBV5-1 | . | TRBJ2-2 | TRBD1
CAWSLTSGNTIYF | TGTGCCTGGAGTCTTACCTCTGGAAACACCATATATTTT | 13 | TRBV30 | few | TRBJ1-3 | .
CSVAQDRGYEQYF | TGCAGCGTAGCCCAGGACAGGGGCTACGAGCAGTACTTC | 13 | TRBV29-1 | . | TRBJ2-7 | TRBD1
CASSYERVEQFF | TGTGCCAGCAGCTACGAGCGGGTCGAGCAGTTCTTC | 12 | TRBV7-3 | . | TRBJ2-1 | .
CASRVAGGPYEQYF | TGTGCCAGCAGGGTAGCGGGAGGGCCGTACGAGCAGTACTTC | 14 | TRBV2 | . | TRBJ2-7 | TRBD2
CASSLAAYEQYF | TGTGCCAGCAGCTTGGCGGCCTACGAGCAGTACTTC | 12 | TRBV5-8 | . | TRBJ2-7 | .
CASSSGLSREETQYF | TGTGCCAGCAGCTCGGGACTTTCAAGGGAAGAGACCCAGTACTTC | 15 | TRBV11-2 | . | TRBJ2-5 | .
CASSQAGHNEQFF | TGCGCCAGCAGCCAAGCTGGTCACAATGAGCAGTTCTTC | 13 | TRBV4-3 | few | TRBJ2-1 | .
CASSLDRERVFF | TGTGCCAGCAGCTTAGACAGGGAGCGGGTGTTTTTT | 12 | TRBV7-8 | . | TRBJ2-2 | .